Listed here are 9 T cell receptor beta chains from one sample, sequenced in a study of T cell repertoires in chronic hepatitis B. Method: immunoSEQ multiplex PCR; TCRdb's copy keeps in-frame clones and lacks some. The repertoire has approximately 150 clones, roughly 78% of them found once; the top ten carry roughly half. Input material: HBV core (core195) epitope-specific CD8+ T cells from PBMCs. The receptors were sampled from a human donor with chronic hepatitis B virus infection.

The chain combines TRBV5-6 with TRBJ1-6; D may be TRBD1 (6 bases). V gave up 3 bases and J gave up 7 bases, with 17 bases separating them. CDR3 length equals 16 residues. Germline V gives CDR1 SGHDT, CDR2 YYEEEE. CDR3 sequence (DNA): TGTGCCAGCAGCTGGGCCGAACCGGGGGGCAATTCACCCCTCCACTTT. Translation: CASSWAEPGGNSPLHF. Based on the CDR3 plus reference TRBV5-6 and TRBJ1-6, the full variable domain is DAGVTQSPTHLIKTRGQQVTLRCSPKSGHDTVSWYQQALGQGPQFIFQYYEEEERQRGNFPDRFSGHQFPNYSSELNVNALLLGDSALYLCASSWAEPGGNSPLHFGNGTRLTVT.

This chain joins TRBV6-4 and TRBJ2-1, with D hard to call. The CDR3 is made up of 14 amino acids. V was cut by 6 bases and J by 6 bases, with 15 bases left in between. Germline assignment: CDR1 MRHNA and CDR2 SNTAGT. In DNA form, the CDR3 reads TGTGCCAGCAGCCTAAATGAAGGTGGCAATGAGCAGTTCTTC. Translation: CASSLNEGGNEQFF.

This chain connects TRBV6-1 to TRBJ2-7; the D is unclear. The V end lost 0 bases, the J end lost 1 base, and 10 bases lay between the germline ends. Germline CDR1 reads MNHNS; CDR2 reads SASEGT. This CDR3 has 15 residues. The CDR3, as DNA: TGTGCCAGCAGTGAAGCTTTGGACGGTTCCTACGAGCAGTACTTC. This sequence encodes CASSEALDGSYEQYF.

CDR3: CASSFILTGDYEQYF. The CDR3 bases are TGTGCCAGCAGCTTCATACTGACAGGGGACTACGAGCAGTACTTC. V usage is TRBV6-1 and J usage is TRBJ2-7; 8 bases line up with TRBD1. V lost 6 bases to trimming and J lost 3 bases; unmatched junction nucleotides: 10. CDR1 and CDR2 from the germline V gene are MNHNS and SASEGT. This CDR3 spans 15 amino acids.

V gene TRBV5-6 combines with J gene TRBJ1-2; D call uncertain. CDR3 size: 15 residues. V shed 7 bases and J shed 1 base, with 17 bases lying between them. Germline CDR1 is SGHDT and CDR2 is YYEEEE. CDR3 nucleotide sequence: TGTGCCAGCGGGGTCCCCTGGGAGGATAACTATGGCTACACCTTC. It codes for CASGVPWEDNYGYTF.

The genes are TRBV6-1 and TRBJ1-6; 8 nucleotides match TRBD1. CDR3 length: 15 residues. V was clipped by 3 bases and J by 5 bases; unmatched bases: 3. CDR1 is MNHNS, CDR2 SASEGT, per germline. CDR3 DNA sequence: TGTGCCAGCAGTGAGCAGGGGGCGGATAATTCACCCCTCCACTTT. This translates into CASSEQGADNSPLHF.

This chain connects TRBV2 to TRBJ2-6; 10 bases are shared with TRBD1. V lost 8 bases and J lost 6; bases outside the gene matches: 19. CDR3 length equals 19 residues. Per germline, CDR1 SNHLY and CDR2 FYNNEI. The CDR3 DNA sequence: TGTGCCAGCGGGGGGAGCGACAGGGGGCCTGATTTTGTGGCCAACGTCCTGACTTTC. Its translation is CASGGSDRGPDFVANVLTF.

The chain combines TRBV19 with TRBJ2-5; D is ambiguous. The germline V gene encodes CDR1 LNHDA and CDR2 SQIVND (reference sequence). The CDR3 runs to 15 residues. Trimming shortened V by 3 bases and J by 5 bases, and 16 bases separated the two germline ends. In DNA form, the CDR3 reads TGTGCCAGTAGTATTGGCCAGGAGATTTGGGAGACCCAGTACTTC. Protein: CASSIGQEIWETQYF. The full variable domain, completed using reference TRBV19 and TRBJ2-5, is DGGITQSPKYLFRKEGQNVTLSCEQNLNHDAMYWYRQDPGQGLRLIYYSQIVNDFQKGDIAEGYSVSREKKESFPLTVTSAQKNPTAFYLCASSIGQEIWETQYFGPGTRLLVL.

This clone was counted between two and nine times. V gene TRBV19 combines with J gene TRBJ1-1; D is unclear. CDR1 LNHDA and CDR2 SQIVND come from the germline V gene (reference sequence). V lost 8 bases and J 1 base, leaving 8 bases between the germline ends. CDR3 length: 12 amino acids. Written as DNA, the CDR3 is TGTGCCAGTTTGGACGGGAACACTGAAGCTTTCTTT. Protein: CASLDGNTEAFF.